The 6 T cell receptor beta chains reported below all come from one sample, sequenced in a study of T cells in Graves' hyperthyroidism and ophthalmopathy. TCR beta CDR3 region amplification was performed from RNA transcripts. HTBI primers were used for first-round RT-PCR of the TCR CDR3. In TCRdb, the multiplex PCR reads were re-called with MiXCR into one record per CDR3 protein. The sample lists under 400,000 distinct CDR3 sequences, roughly 15% seen once, with about 21% in the top ten. Input material: blood. The receptors were gathered from a woman between 55 and 75 years old with Graves' ophthalmopathy.

There are many counts of this clonotype. The V gene is TRBV7-3, the J gene TRBJ2-2, with TRBD1 matching 10 bases. This CDR3 is built from 17 residues. V dropped 5 bases and J dropped 6; count of bases not matched to a gene: 12. Germline V gene sequence: CDR1 SGHTA, CDR2 FQGTGA. The CDR3 is CASSILPPGQGSGELFF. CDR3 coding DNA: TGTGCCAGCAGCATATTACCCCCGGGACAGGGGTCCGGGGAGCTGTTTTTT.

The chain links TRBV29-1 to TRBJ2-1; D gene uncertain. The CDR3 is made up of 12 amino acids. The ends were cut back, 3 bases at V and 8 bases at J, with 11 bases in the middle. Per germline, CDR1 SQVTM and CDR2 ANQGSEA. The chain's CDR3 is CSVDGFMDEQFF. For the CDR3, the DNA is TGCAGCGTTGACGGCTTTATGGATGAGCAGTTCTTC.

This clonotype has just a few counts. The chain uses TRBV2 and TRBJ2-7; 7 bases line up with TRBD1. In germline, CDR1 is SNHLY, CDR2 FYNNEI. V gave up 6 bases and J gave up 2 bases; unmatched junction bases: 16. The CDR3 has 17 amino acids. Here the CDR3 reads CASRPGVGGQVAYEQYF. CDR3 coding DNA: TGTGCCAGCAGGCCAGGGGTTGGCGGACAGGTTGCCTACGAGCAGTACTTC.

This clonotype was recorded at least ten times. The rearrangement uses TRBV20-1 and TRBJ1-1, with D perhaps TRBD1 (5 bases). The CDR3 totals 14 residues. Germline-derived CDR1 and CDR2 are DFQATT and SNEGSKA (reference sequence). Trimming removed 4 bases at V and 0 bases at J, with 12 bases between. Here the CDR3 reads CSAIWGRVNTEAFF. The DNA of the CDR3 is TGCAGTGCTATCTGGGGGAGGGTGAACACTGAAGCTTTCTTT.

This clonotype was counted at least ten times. The V and J genes are TRBV29-1 and TRBJ1-6; D gene unclear. There are 12 residues in the CDR3. In germline, CDR1 is SQVTM, CDR2 ANQGSEA. V was pared by 1 base and J by 9 bases, with 7 bases between. The CDR3 nucleotides read TGCAGCGTTGAAGGGGGAGGTTCACCCCTCCACTTT. Encoded protein: CSVEGGGSPLHF.

The chain recombines TRBV3-1 with TRBJ2-3, with 14 nucleotides matching TRBD2. Germline CDR1 is LGHDT and CDR2 is YNNKEL (reference sequence). This CDR3 contains 16 residues. The V segment lost 3 bases and the J segment 4 bases; nucleotides outside the gene matches: 3. The CDR3 region is CASSQGLAGVADTQYF. In nucleotides, the CDR3 is TGTGCCAGCAGCCAGGGACTAGCGGGAGTGGCAGATACGCAGTATTTT.